Listed below are T cell receptor beta chains from one sample, sequenced in a study of blood T cell repertoires in COVID-19. Sequencing was performed with immunoSEQ multiplex PCR; in TCRdb, only in-frame clones are kept and a portion is missing. The profile shows approximately 280,000 clones, approximately 89% of them singletons. The sequencing input was PBMCs or T cells enriched from blood (not recorded which). The receptor set was obtained from a young woman who had recovered from COVID-19. Each CDR3 is given with its conserved first and last residue. D genes are given only for firm matches. Size is stated for part of the rows, as once, few or many counts, or as a class when the clone is expanded.

CDR3 DNA | CDR3 protein | D gene | J gene | V gene | clone size
TGTGCCAGCAGTTCGGGTTTTAATCAGCCCCAGCATTTT | CASSSGFNQPQHF | NA | TRBJ1-5 | TRBV6-2/TRBV6-3 | NA
TGCGCCAGCAGCCAAGAATTCAGGTATAATGAGCAGTTCTTC | CASSQEFRYNEQFF | NA | TRBJ2-1 | TRBV4-1 | NA
TGTGCCTGGACAAGACCCGAAACAGGGGCCAATCAGCCCCAGCATTTT | CAWTRPETGANQPQHF | TRBD1 | TRBJ1-5 | TRBV30 | NA
TGTGCCAGCAGCTCTAGAGGGCGGGCCCGAACTTACAATGAGCAGTTCTTC | CASSSRGRARTYNEQFF | NA | TRBJ2-1 | TRBV7-9 | NA
TGTGCCAGCAGCTTGGACGGTAGAAGCAATCAGCCCCAGCATTTT | CASSLDGRSNQPQHF | NA | TRBJ1-5 | TRBV5-4 | NA
TGTGCCAGTAGCGGAGCGAGGGAGACCCAGTACTTC | CASSGARETQYF | NA | TRBJ2-5 | TRBV19 | NA
TGTGCCAGCTCACCAAGAGGGAAACAAATACCAGATACGCAGTATTTT | CASSPRGKQIPDTQYF | NA | TRBJ2-3 | TRBV18 | once
TGTGCCAGCAGCTTTGGGCTAGCGGGGGTCAAGTATTTT | CASSFGLAGVKYF | TRBD2 | TRBJ2-3 | TRBV5-4 | once
TGCGCCAGCAGCCAAGTCATCTCTAGCTATGGCTACACCTTC | CASSQVISSYGYTF | NA | TRBJ1-2 | TRBV4-3 | once
TGTGCCTGGAGAGTCCCCGTGACAGGCTTGGCTTCTGGCTACACCTTC | CAWRVPVTGLASGYTF | NA | TRBJ1-2 | TRBV30 | once
TGTGCCAGCAGCTTAGGTCTCGGTCAGCCCCAGCATTTT | CASSLGLGQPQHF | NA | TRBJ1-5 | TRBV7-3 | NA
TGTGCCAGCAGGGGAGGGGGACAGGGGGTTGTCGATGAGCAGTTCTTC | CASRGGGQGVVDEQFF | TRBD1 | TRBJ2-1 | TRBV9 | NA
TGCGCCAGCAGCCAAGAGGCCTCTCTTTTTGGCTACACCTTC | CASSQEASLFGYTF | NA | TRBJ1-2 | TRBV4-1 | NA
TGTGCCTGTAAGCCAGGGGGTTCAAGGAGCTATGGCTACACCTTC | CACKPGGSRSYGYTF | TRBD1 | TRBJ1-2 | TRBV30 | NA
TGTGCTAGTGGTTTGGCTCGGGGGACAGGGGACCACGAGCAGTACTTC | CASGLARGTGDHEQYF | TRBD1 | TRBJ2-7 | TRBV12-5 | NA
TGTGCCTGGAGTGTAGCAGGTGAAGCTTTCTTT | CAWSVAGEAFF | NA | TRBJ1-1 | TRBV30 | few
TGTGCCAGCAGGGTCGAAAGACAGGGTGGTAATGAAAAACTGTTTTTT | CASRVERQGGNEKLFF | TRBD1 | TRBJ1-4 | TRBV5-8 | NA
TGTGCCAGCTCAGGTAACGGGGGCAATCAGCCCCAGCATTTT | CASSGNGGNQPQHF | NA | TRBJ1-5 | TRBV18 | NA
TGTGCCAGCAGCTCAACCGGGACAGTCCCCGGCGAGCAGTACTTC | CASSSTGTVPGEQYF | TRBD1 | TRBJ2-7 | TRBV7-9 | few
TGCGCCAGCAGTGAGTCGGAGACAGGGGGAATGTACGAGCAGTACTTC | CASSESETGGMYEQYF | TRBD1 | TRBJ2-7 | TRBV10-1 | NA
TGTGCCAGCAGATCCTTGGACAGGGACAATGGCTACACCTTC | CASRSLDRDNGYTF | TRBD1 | TRBJ1-2 | TRBV2 | NA
TGTGCCAGCAGTGACAGGGGCCTATACTACGAGCAGTACTTC | CASSDRGLYYEQYF | NA | TRBJ2-7 | TRBV2 | NA
TGTGCCTCCCAACGGGGACTAGCGGGTCGCAATGAGCAGTTCTTC | CASQRGLAGRNEQFF | TRBD2 | TRBJ2-1 | TRBV30 | NA